These 28 T cell receptor beta chains were sequenced from one sample in a study of regulatory T cells in long-lasting Graves disease. Specified time point: newly diagnosed GD, antithyroid drugs for less than 3 months. Extracted PBMC RNA gave rise to the TCR library. Investigators prepared the TCR beta libraries by applying iRepertoire HTBI primers and Arm-PCR of CDR3 regions. TCRdb fed the multiplex PCR reads into MiXCR, producing one record per CDR3 protein. The sample holds about 210,000 distinct CDR3 sequences; roughly 19% are singletons and the top ten take approximately 10%. This same sample was also part of a study on T cells in Graves' hyperthyroidism and ophthalmopathy.

Sample: peripheral blood mononuclear cells (PBMCs), taken at new diagnosis, from a patient treated with antithyroid drugs. Receptor source: a young woman with Graves disease.

In this sample, this clonotype turned up once. The chain links TRBV11-2 to TRBJ2-5; 7 nucleotides agree with TRBD2. V trimming: 5 bases; J trimming: 2 bases; junction bases outside the gene matches: 8. CDR1 is SGHAT and CDR2 is FQNNGV in the germline V gene. The CDR3 is 15 amino acids. CDR3 sequence reads: CASSPFGGGQETQYF. The CDR3 nucleotides are TGTGCCAGCAGCCCCTTTGGGGGGGGACAAGAGACCCAGTACTTC.

This clonotype was seen ten or more times. The V gene is TRBV18, the J gene TRBJ2-1; D is unresolved. Germline CDR1 and CDR2: KGHSH and LQKENI. The CDR3 has 13 residues. Trimming cost V 4 bases and J 4 bases, with 8 bases left between them. The CDR3 DNA sequence: TGTGCCAGCTCACGAGAACGTTACAATGAGCAGTTCTTC. Translated, it gives CASSRERYNEQFF.

This clonotype was detected ten times or more. This chain links TRBV28 with TRBJ2-3; maybe TRBD1 (5 bases). The CDR3 is made up of 15 amino acids. The germline gives CDR1 MDHEN, CDR2 SYDVKM. Trimming cost V 3 bases and J 1 base, with 11 bases left between them. The CDR3 loop reads CASSFSLTGTDTQYF. The CDR3 nucleotides read TGTGCCAGCAGTTTCTCCTTGACAGGCACAGATACGCAGTATTTT.

A note on this clonotype: This could be a read error, since a much larger clone is one nucleotide away. This chain uses TRBV6-1 with TRBJ1-1; possible D gene TRBD1, 6 bases. This CDR3 is built from 13 residues. CDR1 and CDR2 from the germline V gene are MNHNS and SASEGT. V lost 7 bases, J lost 4 bases, and 13 bases lay in between. Here the CDR3 reads CASNTGISTEAFF. As DNA, the CDR3 is TGTGCCAGCAATACAGGGATCAGCACTGAAGCTTTCTTT.

The chain joins TRBV5-6 to TRBJ2-7; 10 bases are a match to TRBD1. J was trimmed by 4 bases and V by 3 bases; bases with no gene match: 7. There are 15 residues in the CDR3. CDR1 and CDR2 from the germline V gene are SGHDT and YYEEEE. CDR3 loop: CASSSSGTGEYEQYF. CDR3 DNA: TGTGCCAGCAGCTCGTCCGGGACAGGGGAATACGAGCAGTACTTC.

This clonotype was detected many times. V usage is TRBV12-3 or TRBV12-4 and J usage is TRBJ2-1; the match to TRBD2 covers 10 bases. The CDR3 loop spans 15 amino acids. With V trimmed by 6 bases and J by 2 bases, 4 bases remained unmatched. The CDR3 loop reads CASRSTSGPYNEQFF. CDR3 nucleotides: TGTGCCAGCAGATCGACTAGCGGGCCCTACAATGAGCAGTTCTTC.

Ten or more counts support this clonotype. The chain recombines TRBV6-5 with TRBJ2-6; D uncertain. The CDR3 contains 17 residues. V was cut by 2 bases and J by 2 bases, with 13 bases left in between. Germline CDR1 and CDR2: MNHEY and SVGAGI. CDR3 residues: CASSYGVSSTGANVLTF. In nucleotides, the CDR3 is TGTGCCAGCAGTTACGGGGTATCCAGCACTGGGGCCAACGTCCTGACTTTC.

This clonotype was seen at least ten times. The V and J genes are TRBV2 and TRBJ1-2; unclear D gene. This CDR3 has 13 amino acids. CDR1 is SNHLY and CDR2 is FYNNEI in the germline V gene. V gave up 4 bases and J gave up 12 bases, with 18 bases separating them. The CDR3 region has the DNA TGTGCCAGCAGTGCCCCCCCAGGCCGGGAAAACACCTTC. Protein product: CASSAPPGRENTF.

In its sample, this clonotype was seen a few times. The chain couples TRBV19 to TRBJ1-2, with 7 positions matching TRBD1. This CDR3 is built from 13 residues. Germline assignment: CDR1 LNHDA and CDR2 SQIVND (reference sequence). Trimming at V came to 7 bases and at J to 8 bases, leaving 10 bases not matched to a gene. CDR3 loop: CASTTRGTDGYTF. Written as DNA, the CDR3 is TGTGCCAGTACCACGCGGGGGACAGACGGCTACACCTTC.

V is TRBV15 and J is TRBJ1-5; D is ambiguous. The germline CDR1 and CDR2 sequences are LNHNV and YYDKDF (reference sequence). The CDR3 is 15 residues long. Trimming cost V 0 bases and J 6 bases, with 12 bases left between them. CDR3: CATSRDLQYTQPQHF. The CDR3 DNA reads as TGTGCCACCAGCAGAGATCTACAATACACTCAGCCCCAGCATTTT.

This clonotype has a count of ten or more. The chain uses TRBV27 and TRBJ2-3; TRBD1 might be the D (5 bases). CDR3 size: 16 residues. Germline V gives CDR1 MNHEY, CDR2 SMNVEV (reference sequence). Trimming took off 5 bases at V and 6 bases at J, with 21 bases between the two ends. The CDR3 sequence is CASSHLGGPTEDTQYF. CDR3 DNA sequence: TGTGCCAGCAGTCATCTTGGCGGACCGACAGAGGATACGCAGTATTTT.

This clonotype was seen many times. V and J are TRBV7-8 and TRBJ1-2; 9 bases map to TRBD1. V shed 6 bases, J shed 2 bases, and the junction held 7 bases outside the gene matches. The CDR3 consists of 15 residues. Germline assignment: CDR1 SGHVS and CDR2 FQNEAQ. The CDR3 DNA follows: TGTGCCAGCAGACAGGGGGCCGTCGGGAACTATGGCTACACCTTC. Its protein is CASRQGAVGNYGYTF.

This clonotype was counted ten times or more. The chain employs TRBV20-1 and TRBJ2-5; the D gene is possibly TRBD2 (5 bases). The CDR3 has 11 amino acids. Trimming took 0 bases from V and 13 from J, leaving 12 bases between them. Per germline, CDR1 DFQATT and CDR2 SNEGSKA (reference sequence). CDR3 in amino acids: CSARDERFGYF. CDR3 DNA: TGCAGTGCTAGAGACGAGCGGTTCGGGTACTTC.

This clonotype has ten or more counts. The chain employs TRBV30 and TRBJ1-1, with no clear D. Germline CDR1 reads GTSNPN; CDR2 reads SVGIG (reference sequence). The CDR3 has 12 residues. V lost 3 bases and J 8 bases, leaving 13 bases between the germline ends. CDR3 nucleotides: TGTGCCTGGAGAATACGGGCCGCCGAAGCTTTCTTT. It encodes CAWRIRAAEAFF.

This clonotype was observed many times. V gene TRBV12-3 or TRBV12-4 combines with J gene TRBJ1-3, with D unresolved. V lost 3 bases and J lost 1, with 13 bases in between. The CDR3 extends over 16 amino acids. The CDR3 region has the DNA TGTGCCAGCAGTTTCAATATTAGGACTTCTGGAAACACCATATATTTT. Encoded protein: CASSFNIRTSGNTIYF.

This clonotype has ten or more counts. The gene calls are TRBV3-1 and TRBJ2-1; D is uncertain. V gave up 1 base and J gave up 3 bases, with 13 bases separating them. This CDR3 contains 16 residues. In germline, CDR1 is LGHDT, CDR2 YNNKEL (reference sequence). DNA for the CDR3: TGTGCCAGCAGCCAAGCTGGCGGCCTGGGCTACAATGAGCAGTTCTTC. Translated, it gives CASSQAGGLGYNEQFF.

This clonotype was seen ten or more times. This chain uses TRBV20-1 with TRBJ2-5; D not resolved. CDR3 size: 12 residues. In germline, CDR1 is DFQATT, CDR2 SNEGSKA (reference sequence). V lost 6 bases and J 5 bases, leaving 13 bases between the germline ends. The CDR3 DNA reads as TGCAGTGCCGGAGCTGGTTCGGAGACCCAGTACTTC. Amino acids: CSAGAGSETQYF.

This clonotype was counted ten times or more. The chain combines TRBV2 with TRBJ1-2, with a weak D call TRBD1 (6 bases). The germline gives CDR1 SNHLY, CDR2 FYNNEI. The CDR3 contains 13 residues. Trimming pared 6 bases from V and 2 bases from J, leaving 10 bases between. CDR3 sequence: CASSLDRNYGYTF. The CDR3 nucleotides are TGTGCCAGCAGCTTGGACAGAAACTATGGCTACACCTTC.

Many counts were recorded for this clonotype. V usage is TRBV10-3 and J usage is TRBJ2-7; tentative D call: TRBD2 (5 bases). Germline V gene sequence: CDR1 ENHRY, CDR2 SYGVKD. Trimming removed 11 bases from V and 5 bases from J, with 16 bases in between. The CDR3 is made up of 12 amino acids. The CDR3 reads CAVLRVGDEQYF. As DNA, the CDR3 is TGTGCCGTATTGAGGGTCGGAGACGAGCAGTACTTC.

The V call is TRBV3-1, the J call TRBJ1-2, with no clear D. Germline V gives CDR1 LGHDT, CDR2 YNNKEL (reference sequence). The CDR3 sequence is 19 residues long. The V end lost 0 bases, the J end lost 7 bases, and 27 bases lay between the germline ends. CDR3 residues: CASSQDKRPATAFSPGYTF. CDR3 in DNA: TGTGCCAGCAGCCAAGACAAAAGGCCGGCTACAGCCTTCTCTCCTGGCTACACCTTC.

This clonotype was seen at least ten times. The chain is built from TRBV28 and TRBJ2-7, with D possibly TRBD2 on 5 matching bases. Looked up from germline, CDR1 is MDHEN and CDR2 is SYDVKM. This CDR3 contains 13 residues. V gave up 2 bases and J gave up 7 bases, with 12 bases separating them. CDR3: CASSLGLRSEQYF. The CDR3, as DNA: TGTGCCAGCAGTTTAGGACTCCGTTCGGAGCAGTACTTC.

As for this clonotype: With a much larger clone just one base away, this may be a read error. The chain carries TRBV28 and TRBJ2-1; the D is unclear. The germline CDR1 and CDR2 sequences are MDHEN and SYDVKM. The CDR3 extends over 11 amino acids. Trimming stripped 1 base from V and 5 bases from J, with 0 bases between. The CDR3 loop is CASSLYNEQFF. CDR3 in DNA: TGTGCCAGCAGTTTATACAATGAGCAGTTCTTC.

The chain uses TRBV7-9 and TRBJ1-1; maybe TRBD1 (5 bases). Trimming cost V 0 bases and J 4 bases, with 9 bases left between them. This CDR3 has 14 residues. From germline, CDR1 is SEHNR and CDR2 FQNEAQ (reference sequence). The CDR3: CASSLAGGITEAFF. The CDR3 region has the DNA TGTGCCAGCAGCTTAGCGGGGGGGATCACTGAAGCTTTCTTT.

The genes are TRBV5-6 and TRBJ2-2; D is unclear. Trimming shortened V by 2 bases and J by 6 bases, and 8 bases separated the two germline ends. This CDR3 is built from 13 residues. CDR1 SGHDT and CDR2 YYEEEE come from the germline V gene. This CDR3 is CASSFWGSGELFF. The DNA of the CDR3 is TGTGCCAGCAGCTTTTGGGGTTCCGGGGAGCTGTTTTTT.

This clonotype was observed a handful of times. V and J are TRBV27 and TRBJ1-2, with D perhaps matching TRBD1 (6 bases). CDR3 length: 12 amino acids. Germline-derived CDR1 and CDR2 are MNHEY and SMNVEV (reference sequence). Trimming left V 6 bases short and J 8 bases short, with 13 bases between. CDR3 in amino acids: CASRDPRGGYTF. The CDR3 nucleotides are TGTGCCAGCAGAGACCCCAGGGGCGGCTACACCTTC.

The V and J genes are TRBV12-3 or TRBV12-4 and TRBJ1-6; no definite D call. V dropped 3 bases and J dropped 0 bases, with 12 bases sitting between them. This CDR3 contains 17 residues. CDR3 bases: TGTGCCAGCAGTTTGCGGCCCTTGAGCTCCTATAATTCACCCCTCCACTTT. Translating it yields CASSLRPLSSYNSPLHF.

This clonotype was picked up a small number of times. The V gene is TRBV28, the J gene TRBJ2-4, with a weak D call TRBD2 (6 bases). The CDR3 length is 15 residues. CDR1 is MDHEN, CDR2 SYDVKM, per germline. Trimming took 8 bases from V and 4 from J, leaving 18 bases between them. In DNA, the CDR3 is TGTGCCAGCGGTACATTCGGGGGAGCGAAAAACATTCAGTACTTC. This codes for CASGTFGGAKNIQYF.

At least ten counts were recorded for this clonotype. The CDR3 DNA follows: TGTGCCAGCAGTTTTTGGCGGTTGAACACTGAAGCTTTCTTT. Protein sequence: CASSFWRLNTEAFF. The rearrangement uses TRBV28 and TRBJ1-1; no definite D call. Deletions cut 3 bases from V and 0 bases from J, with 8 bases between. The CDR3 has 14 amino acids. Germline V CDR1 and CDR2: MDHEN, SYDVKM.